This record covers a single TCR beta chain. Source study methods: Amplification from reference gene primers served as the basis for estimated nucleated cell counts. This table comes from immunoSEQ multiplex PCR, and its TCRdb copy is limited to in-frame clones, with some not included. Clonal size and the V and J genes are those of that table, whereas D and trimming came from the DNA. Of 150,000 or so clones in the sample, about nine tenths are singletons; the top ten hold 2% to 3%. This sample is part of a study of blood T cell repertoires in COVID-19. Across the study: Samples taken during acute and convalescent COVID-19 were collected in the United States, Italy and Spain. The cDNA or gDNA used as material had been derived from T cells, B-cell-depleted T cells, or PBMCs.

Per germline, CDR1 KGHSH and CDR2 LQKENI. Trimming removed 4 bases from V and 0 bases from J, with 7 bases in between. This CDR3 region has 15 residues. Sequenced: peripheral blood. This TCR was sampled from a woman in her 70s with acute or convalescent COVID-19. The rearrangement uses TRBV18 and TRBJ1-6; D uncertain. CDR3 residues: CASSLASSYNSPLHF. DNA for the CDR3: TGTGCCAGCTCACTTGCCAGCTCCTATAATTCACCCCTCCACTTT.